The rows below give T cell receptor beta chains drawn from one sample of a study of T cell changes during pregnancy in multiple sclerosis. Repertoires were generated with immunoSEQ multiplex PCR, while TCRdb's copy carries only in-frame clones and drops some. The profile shows roughly 100,000 clones, around 92% of them singletons. Sequencing was performed on peripheral blood, taken after pregnancy. The source is a female donor in good health, enrolled as a control in a pregnancy study. The CDR3 runs from the conserved cysteine through the conserved F or W. D genes are given only for firm matches. Some rows have no size entry. The others give once, few or many, or a class for an expanded clone.

j_gene: TRBJ1-2; v_gene: TRBV7-9; d_gene: -; abundance: -; CDR3nt: TGTGCCAGCAGCTTAGGCCAGGGTAGGGGCTACACCTTC; CDR3aa: CASSLGQGRGYTF
j_gene: TRBJ2-1; v_gene: TRBV7-9; d_gene: -; abundance: -; CDR3nt: TGTGCCAGCAGCCCTAGGCAGGGAAAGGGGCAGATCCAGTTCTTC; CDR3aa: CASSPRQGKGQIQFF
j_gene: TRBJ2-7; v_gene: TRBV11-1; d_gene: -; abundance: -; CDR3nt: TGTGCCAGCAGCTCAAACGGGGGGCGCGAGCAGTACTTC; CDR3aa: CASSSNGGREQYF
j_gene: TRBJ1-2; v_gene: TRBV5-8; d_gene: TRBD1; abundance: -; CDR3nt: TGTGCCAGCAGCCCGACAGGGACACTAACTCCCTACGGCTACACCTTC; CDR3aa: CASSPTGTLTPYGYTF
j_gene: TRBJ2-7; v_gene: TRBV5-1; d_gene: -; abundance: -; CDR3nt: TGCGCCAGCAGCTTGGGTGGCCAGGGGGGCCAGTCCTACGAGCAGTACTTC; CDR3aa: CASSLGGQGGQSYEQYF
j_gene: TRBJ2-7; v_gene: TRBV6-6; d_gene: -; abundance: -; CDR3nt: TGTGCCAGCAGTACGACCGGACTAACAGCTACCTACGAGCAGTACTTC; CDR3aa: CASSTTGLTATYEQYF
j_gene: TRBJ1-4; v_gene: TRBV7-9; d_gene: -; abundance: few; CDR3nt: TGTGCCAGCAGCAGAGACAGTGATGAAAAACTGTTTTTT; CDR3aa: CASSRDSDEKLFF
j_gene: TRBJ1-1; v_gene: TRBV29-1; d_gene: TRBD1; abundance: -; CDR3nt: TGCAGCGTTACAGGGGCCGTGAACACTGAAGCTTTCTTT; CDR3aa: CSVTGAVNTEAFF
j_gene: TRBJ1-3; v_gene: TRBV2; d_gene: -; abundance: -; CDR3nt: TGTGCCAGCAGTGAAGCACTCTCTGGAAACACCATATATTTT; CDR3aa: CASSEALSGNTIYF
j_gene: TRBJ1-5; v_gene: TRBV12-5; d_gene: -; abundance: -; CDR3nt: TGTGCTAGTGGTTCCGGACAGCAGCCCCAGCATTTT; CDR3aa: CASGSGQQPQHF